One TCR beta chain is described in this entry. Its antigen is undetermined. The entry originates in a study of blood T cells in healthy people across ages. This CDR3 contains 14 residues. V was shortened by 9 bases and J by 6 bases, with 18 bases between the two germline ends. Study conclusions and caveats: There was a strong correlation between TCR beta diversity and naive T cell percentage.

A J-beta primer mix and a sample-barcoded 5' primer were used in a second PCR of roughly 6 to 11 cycles. A template-switch adaptor that had 12 random nucleotides put a tag on each cDNA molecule. TCRdb analysed the 5' RACE reads with MiXCR anew, one entry per CDR3 protein. The sample contains about 1.1 million distinct CDR3 sequences, less than 45% of which appear only once. Sequencing was done on a sample of blood. This TCR was sampled from a man aged 18 to 30 in good health. J is TRBJ2-1 and V is TRBV12-3 or TRBV12-4; D may be TRBD1 (6 bases). CDR3 bases: TGTGCCAGTCTCAGGGCAATAGGGGGCAATGAGCAGTTCTTC. This gives the protein CASLRAIGGNEQFF.